This T cell receptor (beta chain) stems from a study of shared clonotypes between healthy human individuals. Findings and caveats of the study: Naive subsets typically showed greater estimated richness than memory subsets. Investigators collected only blood, and repertoires in tissues likely differ. Clonotype sharing among donors likely depends on sequencing depth.

The assay was immunoSEQ multiplex PCR, and TCRdb's table has in-frame clones only and misses some. The profile covers more than 200,000 clones, with 65% appearing a single time and 11% taken by the ten largest. In regard to this clone: The antigen is not known.

Division of CD4+ cells produced a CD45RA+ naive subset and a CD45RA-negative memory subset. There are 13 residues in the CDR3. Trimming took off 6 bases at V and 6 bases at J, with 12 bases between the two ends. Germline loops: CDR1 ENHRY, CDR2 SYGVKD. The sequencing input was memory CD4+ T cells sorted from blood. Subset reported: CD45RA-negative fraction. The chain is built from TRBV10-3 and TRBJ2-1; D remains unclear. The sequence was collected from a young man in good health. The CDR3 bases are TGTGCCATCAGCTACAACGTCCGCAATGAGCAGTTCTTC. Translated: CAISYNVRNEQFF.